This T cell receptor (beta chain) was obtained from a study of Graves' ophthalmopathy and Graves' hyperthyroidism. V gave up 3 bases and J gave up 3 bases, with 11 bases separating them. This CDR3 contains 14 residues. RNA transcripts were the template, and TCR beta CDR3 regions were amplified from them. RT-PCR with HTBI primers came first, then second-round multiplex PCR. TCRdb reprocessed the multiplex PCR reads with MiXCR, giving one entry per CDR3 protein. Among hundreds of thousands of distinct CDR3 sequences, roughly 39% were seen once, and the ten largest hold over 2.5%. Sample: peripheral blood. The V and J genes are TRBV12-3 or TRBV12-4 and TRBJ2-5, with a weak D call TRBD1 (6 bases). This TCR was recovered from an adult man with Graves' ophthalmopathy. CDR3 amino acids: CASSFTGRKETQYF. Written as DNA, the CDR3 is TGTGCCAGCAGTTTCACAGGGCGCAAAGAGACCCAGTACTTC.